This T cell receptor (beta chain) comes out of a study of shared clonotypes between healthy human individuals. Study-wide points: Only blood was sampled, and tissue TCR repertoires likely differ from blood ones.

In the case of this clone: Its antigen remains unidentified.

CDR1 and CDR2 (germline): LNHDA, SQIVND (reference sequence). V shed 0 bases and J shed 5 bases, with 5 bases lying between them. The CDR3 totals 13 residues. The assay was carried out at the deep level. Per the original methods: Filtering differed for immunoSEQ, which gave only junction sequences without quality scores. Sequenced by immunoSEQ multiplex PCR; TCRdb stores in-frame clones only, minus some. That table is the source of V, J and clone size, and D and trimming were worked out from the DNA. The sample lists about half a million clones; over 75% were seen once. The sample was PBMCs. This receptor was obtained from a woman in her 40s in good health. Some clones in this sample may be carry-over from other donors' samples. J is TRBJ1-5 and V is TRBV19; D unresolved. This CDR3 is CASSIERDQPQHF. The CDR3 DNA sequence: TGTGCCAGTAGTATAGAAAGGGATCAGCCCCAGCATTTT.